Sequencing of this TCR beta chain was carried out in a study of blood T cell repertoires in COVID-19. At the level of the study: COVID-19 samples, acute and convalescent, were from the United States, Italy and Spain. PBMCs, B-cell-depleted T cells, or T cells were the source of the cDNA or gDNA that made up the material.

CDR3 length: 16 residues. Trimming pared 1 base from V and 0 bases from J, leaving 10 bases between. The germline V gene encodes CDR1 SGHVS and CDR2 FNYEAQ. TCRdb's copy holds only in-frame clones and misses some; the assay was immunoSEQ multiplex PCR. Of about 180,000 clones in the sample, approximately 80% are singletons; the top ten hold 2.5% to 3%. Sequenced material: peripheral blood. J is TRBJ1-3 and V is TRBV7-6, with D unresolved. This clonotype was sampled from a woman aged 60-70 years with acute or convalescent COVID-19. The CDR3: CASSLGVGSSGNTIYF. In DNA form, the CDR3 reads TGTGCCAGCAGCTTAGGAGTAGGGAGCTCTGGAAACACCATATATTTT.